This TCR beta chain was recovered during a study of blood T cells in healthy people across ages. Germline-derived CDR1 and CDR2 are LGHDT and YNNKEL (reference sequence). The CDR3 has 15 amino acids. V was clipped by 4 bases and J by 2 bases, with 12 bases between them. A second PCR, run for roughly 7 to 11 cycles, used a sample-barcoded 5' primer plus a J-beta primer mix. TCRdb independently ran MiXCR on the 5' RACE reads; one entry per CDR3 protein. The data hold fewer than 2,000,000 distinct CDR3 sequences, with around 40% observed a single time. The chain uses TRBV3-1 and TRBJ2-1; tentative D call: TRBD2 (5 bases). The sample consisted of blood. This receptor was identified in a human donor in good health. The CDR3 reads CASSLGRVTYNEQFF. In DNA form, the CDR3 reads TGTGCCAGCAGCCTCGGGCGGGTAACCTACAATGAGCAGTTCTTC.